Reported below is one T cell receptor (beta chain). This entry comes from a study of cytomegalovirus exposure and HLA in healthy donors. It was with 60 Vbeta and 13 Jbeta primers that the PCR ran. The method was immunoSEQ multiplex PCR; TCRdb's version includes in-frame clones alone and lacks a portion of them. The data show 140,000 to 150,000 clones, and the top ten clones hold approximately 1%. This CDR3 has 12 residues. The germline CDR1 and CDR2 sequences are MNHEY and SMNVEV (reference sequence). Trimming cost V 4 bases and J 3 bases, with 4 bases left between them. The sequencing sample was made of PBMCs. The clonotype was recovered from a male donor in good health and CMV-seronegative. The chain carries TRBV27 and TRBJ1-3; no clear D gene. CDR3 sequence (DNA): TGTGCCAGCAGTTCGGGTGGAAACACCATATATTTT. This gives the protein CASSSGGNTIYF.